Shown below are 25 T cell receptor beta chains from a single sample sequenced in a study of cytomegalovirus exposure and HLA in healthy donors (dated by TCRdb to the late 2010s). Library preparation was by the immunoSEQ multiplex PCR assay. In TCRdb, the immuneACCESS table is reduced to in-frame sequences with V and J assigned. These tables do not hold every clone; where another copy was compared, an unresolved V gene accounts for under half, and the others remain unexplained. The table for this sample lists 98,000 or so clones; more than 90% of them were counted only once. Of the sample, roughly 0.67% falls within the top ten clones. The specimen sequenced was PBMCs. The receptor set was obtained from a woman between 18 and 29 years old in good health and CMV-seronegative.

The chain links TRBV7-2 to TRBJ2-5; D possibly corresponds to TRBD2 (7 bases). V shed 4 bases and J shed 5 bases, with 17 bases lying between them. Germline V gene data show CDR1 as SGHTA and CDR2 as FQGNSA. The CDR3 covers 15 residues. The CDR3 coding sequence is TGTGCCAGCAGCTCCCAACGGGGGGCGGTGGAGACCCAGTACTTC. The encoded protein is CASSSQRGAVETQYF. Based on the CDR3 plus reference TRBV7-2 and TRBJ2-5, the full variable domain is GAGVSQSPSNKVTEKGKDVELRCDPISGHTALYWYRQSLGQGLEFLIYFQGNSAPDKSGLPSDRFSAERTGGSVSTLTIQRTQQEDSAVYLCASSSQRGAVETQYFGPGTRLLVL.

The gene calls are TRBV7-9 and TRBJ2-7; D possibly corresponds to TRBD1 (6 bases). Germline V gives CDR1 SEHNR, CDR2 FQNEAQ (reference sequence). CDR3 length equals 16 residues. Trimming cost V 5 bases and J 5 bases, with 22 bases left between them. CDR3 nucleotides: TGTGCCAGCAGCCCAAATCGCCCGGGACAACTTAACGAGCAGTACTTC. This gives the protein CASSPNRPGQLNEQYF.

The rearrangement links TRBV6-1 to TRBJ2-7; D is possibly TRBD2 (7 bases). V lost 6 bases, J lost 6 bases, and 18 bases lay in between. Germline V gives CDR1 MNHNS, CDR2 SASEGT. The CDR3 has 14 amino acids. The CDR3 sequence is CASSPGRGGSEQYF. The DNA for the CDR3 is TGTGCCAGCAGCCCTGGGAGGGGGGGCTCCGAGCAGTACTTC.

The V gene is TRBV19, the J gene TRBJ1-4; unclear D gene. Germline assignment: CDR1 LNHDA and CDR2 SQIVND (reference sequence). Trimming left V 6 bases short and J 5 bases short, with 19 bases between. This CDR3 has 16 amino acids. The CDR3 sequence: CASSRLYRERNEKLFF. CDR3 coding DNA: TGTGCCAGTAGCCGTCTTTACCGGGAGAGAAATGAAAAACTGTTTTTT.

The chain couples TRBV5-6 to TRBJ1-2; 9 nucleotides align to TRBD1. The CDR3 contains 15 residues. After removal of 0 bases from V and 6 bases from J, the junction contained 6 bases not matched to a gene. Germline values: CDR1 SGHDT, CDR2 YYEEEE. The CDR3 reads CASSLATGGEDGYTF. The CDR3 nucleotides read TGTGCCAGCAGCTTGGCTACAGGGGGCGAAGATGGCTACACCTTC.

This clone was found once. The chain has TRBV19 and TRBJ2-7; 9 bases align to TRBD2. Per the germline V gene, CDR1 is LNHDA and CDR2 is SQIVND (reference sequence). This CDR3 comprises 16 residues. V trimming: 4 bases; J trimming: 3 bases; junction bases outside the gene matches: 10. The chain's CDR3 is CASSTRDRGGVYEQYF. The CDR3 DNA reads as TGTGCCAGTAGTACCCGGGATCGCGGGGGGGTCTACGAGCAGTACTTC.

With regard to this clone: A read error may account for a junction end that differs from germline. V is TRBV7-7 and J is TRBJ2-5; 8 bases are shared with TRBD2. CDR1 is SSHAT and CDR2 is FNYEAQ in the germline V gene (reference sequence). The CDR3 has 14 residues. DNA for the CDR3: TGTGCTAGCAGCTTAGGCGGGGGGAAGGAGACCCAGTACTTC. Its protein is CASSLGGGKETQYF.

The chain recombines TRBV6-1 with TRBJ1-2; D is ambiguous. The CDR3 is made up of 13 amino acids. The V end lost 10 bases, the J end lost 5 bases, and 17 bases lay between the germline ends. Germline-derived CDR1 and CDR2 are MNHNS and SASEGT. CDR3 protein: CATSSTRGYGYTF. DNA for the CDR3: TGTGCCACCTCCTCCACCCGGGGTTATGGCTACACCTTC.

This chain links TRBV13 with TRBJ2-6, with D hard to call. Trimming shortened V by 1 base and J by 1 base, and 8 bases separated the two germline ends. This CDR3 is built from 16 residues. Per the germline V gene, CDR1 is PRHDT and CDR2 is FYEKMQ (reference sequence). CDR3 in amino acids: CASSLVGASGANVLTF. The CDR3 nucleotides are TGTGCCAGCAGCTTAGTGGGCGCATCTGGGGCCAACGTCCTGACTTTC.

The chain links TRBV5-6 to TRBJ1-2; D is possibly TRBD1 (6 bases). The V end lost 1 base, the J end lost 4 bases, and 17 bases lay between the germline ends. The CDR3 has 16 residues. Per the germline V gene, CDR1 is SGHDT and CDR2 is YYEEEE. DNA of the CDR3: TGTGCCAGCAGCTTGTTCGGACAGCCGGTACCCTATGGCTACACCTTC. Translated: CASSLFGQPVPYGYTF.

V gene TRBV23-1 combines with J gene TRBJ1-3; 10 bases agree with TRBD1. TRBV23-1 is an ORF for which the function is uncertain. V lost 4 bases, J lost 2 bases, and 8 bases stayed unmatched. The length of the CDR3 is 17 residues. For the CDR3, the DNA is TGCGCCAGCAGTCCAGGGACAGGGGTTGTACCTGGAAACACCATATATTTT. This translates into CASSPGTGVVPGNTIYF.

The chain recombines TRBV10-3 with TRBJ2-1; D unresolved. The CDR3 is made up of 13 amino acids. Germline CDR1 is ENHRY and CDR2 is SYGVKD. Between the trimmed V and J ends, which lost 11 bases and 9 bases, there was a span of 20 bases. This CDR3 is CASLVLELGEQFF. Written as DNA, the CDR3 is TGTGCCTCTCTAGTATTAGAGCTGGGTGAGCAGTTCTTC.

The chain employs TRBV7-2 and TRBJ1-1; D is perhaps TRBD1 (6 bases). The germline V and J ends were trimmed by 2 bases and 0 bases, with 19 bases remaining between them. The CDR3 loop spans 18 amino acids. CDR1 is SGHTA and CDR2 is FQGNSA in the germline V gene. The chain's CDR3 is CASSLKPPMDSMNTEAFF. CDR3 DNA sequence: TGTGCCAGCAGCTTAAAACCCCCGATGGACAGCATGAACACTGAAGCTTTCTTT.

V is TRBV4-2 and J is TRBJ1-2; a weak D match, TRBD1 (5 bases). CDR1 is LGHNA and CDR2 is YNFKEQ in the germline V gene. V lost 0 bases to trimming and J lost 3 bases, with 8 bases between them. The length of the CDR3 is 14 residues. DNA for the CDR3: TGTGCCAGCAGCCAAGAGGGACTTTACTATGGCTACACCTTC. It codes for CASSQEGLYYGYTF.

The CDR3 DNA follows: TGTGCCAGCGAAGGGGACTACCACAATGAGCAGTTCTTC. Its translation is CASEGDYHNEQFF. The chain links TRBV2 to TRBJ2-1; 7 nucleotides agree with TRBD2. Trimming took 8 bases from V and 5 from J; bases not matched to a gene: 6. This CDR3 region has 13 residues. CDR1 and CDR2 (germline): SNHLY, FYNNEI.

The chain combines TRBV25-1 with TRBJ2-3; 9 positions match TRBD2. In germline, CDR1 is MGHDK, CDR2 SYGVNS. The CDR3 totals 16 residues. The V gene end was trimmed by 0 bases and the J gene end by 4 bases; junction bases not matched to a gene: 5. CDR3 in amino acids: CASSEYGGGVSDTQYF. DNA for the CDR3: TGTGCCAGCAGTGAATACGGCGGGGGGGTTTCAGATACGCAGTATTTT.

The chain recombines TRBV19 with TRBJ1-5; D is perhaps TRBD1 (5 bases). This CDR3 region has 14 residues. Trimming stripped 1 base from V and 6 bases from J, with 10 bases between. Germline V gene sequence: CDR1 LNHDA, CDR2 SQIVND (reference sequence). The CDR3 spells CASSIGRDFQPQHF. CDR3 coding DNA: TGTGCCAGTAGTATAGGAAGGGACTTTCAGCCCCAGCATTTT.

The CDR3 sequence is CASSQTGIATDTQYF. The CDR3 bases are TGCGCCAGCAGCCAAACTGGTATTGCCACAGATACGCAGTATTTT. The V call is TRBV4-1, the J call TRBJ2-3; D uncertain. Trimming took off 2 bases at V and 2 bases at J, with 11 bases between the two ends. The CDR3 length is 15 residues. Germline V gene sequence: CDR1 MGHRA, CDR2 YSYEKL.

The CDR3 reads CASSYSRSYEQYF. The CDR3 DNA is TGTGCCAGCAGTTACTCGAGGTCCTACGAGCAGTACTTC. The V call is TRBV6-5, the J call TRBJ2-7, with D unresolved. This CDR3 spans 13 amino acids. Looked up from germline, CDR1 is MNHEY and CDR2 is SVGAGI. The V end was cut by 0 bases, the J end by 1 base, with 4 bases between.

V gene TRBV6-1 combines with J gene TRBJ1-5; the D is unclear. The V gene lost 0 bases and the J gene lost 4 bases, with 7 bases spanning the gap. Per germline, CDR1 MNHNS and CDR2 SASEGT. There are 14 residues in the CDR3. CDR3 sequence reads: CASSEAYGNQPQHF. Here the CDR3 DNA reads TGTGCCAGCAGTGAAGCTTACGGGAATCAGCCCCAGCATTTT.

Only one count was recorded for this clone. The gene calls are TRBV6-5 and TRBJ1-1, with no clear D. CDR3 size: 13 residues. With 2 bases removed from V and 5 bases from J, the gap between germline ends came to 9 bases. Germline V gene data show CDR1 as MNHEY and CDR2 as SVGAGI. As DNA, the CDR3 is TGTGCCAGCAGTTACCTTGAGGGAACTGAAGCTTTCTTT. It translates to CASSYLEGTEAFF.

The rearrangement uses TRBV5-6 and TRBJ2-7; 11 bases line up with TRBD1. This CDR3 is 13 amino acids long. V dropped 3 bases and J dropped 6; count of bases not matched to a gene: 2. Germline CDR1 and CDR2: SGHDT and YYEEEE. The CDR3 loop is CASSWTGGGEQYF. The CDR3 DNA follows: TGTGCCAGCAGCTGGACAGGGGGCGGCGAGCAGTACTTC.

This chain uses TRBV14 with TRBJ2-2; 10 bases align to TRBD1. The CDR3 has 18 amino acids. Per the germline V gene, CDR1 is SGHDN and CDR2 is FVKESK. V lost 7 bases to trimming and J lost 4 bases; unmatched junction nucleotides: 15. DNA for the CDR3: TGTGCCAGCACCCACCCCAGACCGACAGGGGGCGGCACCGGGGAGCTGTTTTTT. It translates to CASTHPRPTGGGTGELFF. Based on the CDR3 plus reference TRBV14 and TRBJ2-2, the full variable domain is EAGVTQFPSHSVIEKGQTVTLRCDPISGHDNLYWYRRVMGKEIKFLLHFVKESKQDESGMPNNRFLAERTGGTYSTLKVQPAELEDSGVYFCASTHPRPTGGGTGELFFGEGSRLTVL.

J is TRBJ1-1 and V is TRBV18; D is unclear. Trimming took off 0 bases at V and 3 bases at J, with 23 bases between the two ends. Germline-derived CDR1 and CDR2 are KGHSH and LQKENI. The CDR3 sequence is 19 residues long. CDR3 protein: CASSPPSVSVPIRDTEAFF. CDR3 bases: TGTGCCAGCTCACCACCGTCAGTCTCTGTACCCATTCGGGACACTGAAGCTTTCTTT.

The chain uses TRBV5-1 and TRBJ1-1; unclear D gene. V lost 2 bases to trimming and J lost 3 bases, with 5 bases between them. The CDR3 loop spans 12 amino acids. In germline, CDR1 is SGHRS, CDR2 YFSETQ. DNA for the CDR3: TGCGCCAGCAGCTTCGGTGACACTGAAGCTTTCTTT. As protein: CASSFGDTEAFF.